What follows describes a single T cell receptor (beta chain). The antigen is undetermined. The data stem from a study of blood T cells in healthy people across ages. The study, taken as a whole, reports: There were more naive CD4+ cells and higher diversity in long-lived donors than in aged donors.

A second PCR, run for about 6 to 11 cycles, used a sample-barcoded 5' primer plus a J-beta primer mix. TCRdb reprocessed the 5' RACE reads via MiXCR and lists one record per CDR3 protein. Of roughly 800,000 distinct CDR3 sequences listed, more than 45% are singletons. V was trimmed by 3 bases and J by 7 bases, leaving 12 bases between them. The CDR3 has 13 residues. CDR1 is DFQATT and CDR2 is SNEGSKA in the germline V gene (reference sequence). The sample taken for sequencing was blood. The sequence came from a man aged 25 to 40 in good health. The chain has TRBV20-1 and TRBJ1-4; D uncertain. For the CDR3, the DNA is TGCAGTGCTAGCCCTGGGGTTGGTGAAAAACTGTTTTTT. It codes for CSASPGVGEKLFF.